These 30 T cell receptor beta chains originate from one sample sequenced in a study of T cell clonality in common variable immunodeficiency. TCRdb's table, derived via immunoSEQ multiplex PCR, lists solely in-frame clones and lacks some. This sample comprises tens of thousands of clones, none seen once only. The sequencing sample was made of peripheral blood mononuclear cells. Receptors originate from a person between 18 and 70 years old in good health.

This clone was counted at least ten times. The CDR3 end lies 3 residues beyond the end of the read and is filled in from the germline J gene. The V call is TRBV7-2, the J call TRBJ2-7; 9 bases are a match to TRBD1. From germline, CDR1 is SGHTA and CDR2 FQGNSA. Trimming cost V 3 bases and J 4 bases; bases outside gene matches: 7. The CDR3 has 15 amino acids. CDR3 bases read: TGTGCCAGCAGCTTCGACAGGGGGAGTTGGTACGAG. It encodes CASSFDRGSWYE. The entire CDR3 sequence reads CASSFDRGSWYEQYF.

The CDR3 sequence is CASSGHVSYNDYTF. CDR3 DNA (partial): TGTGCCAGCAGCGGACACGTCTCATACAATGAC. The V gene is TRBV2, the J gene TRBJ1-2, with D tentatively TRBD1 (5 bases). The read finishes 3 residues shy of the CDR3 end, and the germline J gene is used to complete it. Germline V gene lookup returns CDR1 SNHLY and CDR2 FYNNEI. The CDR3 totals 14 residues.

As regards this clone: From the germline J gene comes the end of the CDR3, since the read stops 3 residues before it. V is TRBV19 and J is TRBJ1-5; D remains unclear. Germline lookup yields CDR1 LNHDA and CDR2 SQIVND (reference sequence). The CDR3 contains 13 residues. V was cut by 8 bases and J by 4 bases, with 12 bases left in between. CDR3 residues: CASRGQNNQPQHF. The sequenced part of the CDR3 DNA is TGTGCCAGTCGTGGGCAGAATAATCAGCCC.

The sample holds many counts of this clone. The read ends 3 residues before the CDR3 terminus; that terminus is restored from the germline J gene. The J gene is TRBJ2-2, the V gene TRBV5-1, with D possibly being TRBD2 (5 bases). Trimming removed 1 base at V and 7 bases at J, with 11 bases between. The CDR3 is 14 amino acids. Germline CDR1 SGHRS, CDR2 YFSETQ. CDR3 DNA, as far as it was read: TGCGCCAGCAGCTTGATGAGCGGCAACGGGGAG. Its protein product is CASSLMSGNGE. In full, the CDR3 is CASSLMSGNGELFF.

This clone appeared many times. The CDR3 end falls 3 residues outside the read, so it is completed with the germline J gene. The V and J genes are TRBV30 and TRBJ1-2, with 7 bases identical to TRBD1. This CDR3 region has 13 residues. Losses at the gene ends were 4 bases for V and 4 bases for J; bases not matched to a gene: 6. Germline values: CDR1 GTSNPN, CDR2 SVGIG (reference sequence). Incomplete CDR3 DNA: TGTGCCTGGAATCAGGGGGAGGTCTATGGC. Translating gives CAWNQGEVYG. The complete CDR3 protein is CAWNQGEVYGYTF.

This clone was recorded many times. The read terminates 3 residues ahead of where the CDR3 ends, so the germline J gene completes it. This chain uses TRBV20-1 with TRBJ2-5, with 8 bases matching TRBD1. V dropped 2 bases and J dropped 5; count of bases not matched to a gene: 4. The CDR3 is 13 amino acids. Germline assignment: CDR1 DFQATT and CDR2 SNEGSKA (reference sequence). The CDR3 is CSARPRGHETQYF. The covered CDR3 bases are TGCAGTGCTAGACCCAGGGGGCACGAGACC.

There are many counts of this clone. The read terminates 3 residues ahead of where the CDR3 ends, so the germline J gene completes it. This chain uses TRBV14 with TRBJ2-1, with 10 bases aligning to TRBD2. Germline V lookup: CDR1 SGHDN, CDR2 FVKESK. V lost 4 bases and J lost 4; bases outside the gene matches: 4. CDR3 size: 15 residues. The part of the CDR3 DNA that was read is TGTGCCAGCAGCCTCACTAGCGGGATTTACAATGAG. This encodes CASSLTSGIYNE. The CDR3, in full, reads CASSLTSGIYNEQFF.

The table lists this clone with many counts. The CDR3 extends 3 residues past the end of the read, so its final part is completed from the germline J gene. The chain links TRBV18 to TRBJ2-3; D is undetermined. The V gene lost 0 bases and the J gene lost 5 bases, with 9 bases spanning the gap. Germline loops: CDR1 KGHSH, CDR2 LQKENI. This CDR3 is built from 14 residues. The covered CDR3 bases are TGTGCCAGCTCACCACCGGCAGTTCTAGATACG. Translated, it gives CASSPPAVLDT. The full CDR3 protein reads CASSPPAVLDTQYF.

This clone was detected ten times or more. The CDR3 goes on 3 residues after the read ends, and that part is filled in from the germline J gene. The sample holds other DNA sequences that translate to the same CDR3. The J gene is TRBJ2-5, the V gene TRBV20-1, with 10 bases identical to TRBD1. The CDR3 totals 16 residues. Per germline, CDR1 DFQATT and CDR2 SNEGSKA (reference sequence). The V gene end was trimmed by 4 bases and the J gene end by 5 bases; junction bases not matched to a gene: 13. CDR3 loop: CSAIPMLGTGDETQYF. CDR3 DNA (partial): TGCAGTGCTATCCCAATGTTAGGGACAGGGGACGAGACC.

This clone was recorded many times. The read halts 3 residues ahead of the CDR3 end, with the missing end drawn from the germline J gene. The chain is built from TRBV19 and TRBJ1-5; 10 bases align to TRBD1. The CDR3 extends over 14 amino acids. Germline CDR1 reads LNHDA; CDR2 reads SQIVND (reference sequence). The V and J ends lost 6 bases and 4 bases, in that order; junction bases with no gene match: 3. The sequenced part of the CDR3 DNA is TGTGCCAGTAGAAGGGACAGGGGAAATCAGCCC. This codes for CASRRDRGNQP. The CDR3, in full, reads CASRRDRGNQPQHF.

This clone was seen repeatedly, ten times or more. The CDR3 goes on 3 residues after the read ends, and that part is filled in from the germline J gene. V is TRBV5-1 and J is TRBJ2-1, with TRBD2 identical over 9 bases. This CDR3 has 16 amino acids. With 4 bases clipped from V and 8 bases from J, the junction kept 13 bases outside the gene matches. Germline V gene sequence: CDR1 SGHRS, CDR2 YFSETQ. The CDR3 sequence: CASSLRAGGPSDEQFF. The covered CDR3 bases are TGCGCCAGCAGCCTCCGGGCGGGAGGGCCATCGGATGAG.

This clone was observed many times. The missing CDR3 end, 3 residues past where the read stops, is filled in from the germline J gene. The J gene is TRBJ2-7, the V gene TRBV7-8, with TRBD1 matching 8 bases. The CDR3 runs 16 residues. The germline gives CDR1 SGHVS, CDR2 FQNEAQ. The junction had 10 bases not matched to a gene; V was cut back by 5 bases and J by 1 base. The CDR3 DNA, read in part, is TGTGCCAGCAGCGTTAGCGCCGGGACAGGATCCTACGAG. It is translated as CASSVSAGTGSYE. The whole CDR3 sequence reads CASSVSAGTGSYEQYF.

This clone came up many times. The CDR3 reads CASTSYYEQYF. The CDR3 DNA, read in part, is TGTGCCAGCACCTCCTATTACGAG. V is TRBV28 and J is TRBJ2-7; D gene unclear. The CDR3 end is not reached by the read, which stops 3 residues before it; the germline J gene fills it in. CDR3 length: 11 amino acids. V was trimmed by 7 bases and J by 4 bases, leaving 8 bases between them. The V gene's germline CDR1 is MDHEN and CDR2 SYDVKM.

This clone was counted many times. The read stops 3 residues short of the end of the CDR3; the missing end is completed from the germline J gene. The V call is TRBV7-2, the J call TRBJ2-2, with 9 nucleotides matching TRBD2. Germline lookup yields CDR1 SGHTA and CDR2 FQGNSA. The V gene end was trimmed by 0 bases and the J gene end by 6 bases; junction bases not matched to a gene: 8. The CDR3 has 17 residues. Partial CDR3 DNA: TGTGCCAGCAGCTTAGCAAGGGTTGCGGGAGGGCCCGGGGAG. Translation gives CASSLARVAGGPGE. The entire CDR3 sequence reads CASSLARVAGGPGELFF.

This clone has a count of ten or more. The DNA ends 3 residues before the CDR3 does, and the rest of the CDR3 is filled in from the germline J gene. The J gene is TRBJ1-4, the V gene TRBV6-2 or TRBV6-3, with TRBD1 matching over 8 bases. V shed 8 bases, J shed 7 bases, and the junction held 9 bases outside the gene matches. This CDR3 region has 14 residues. Per the germline V gene, CDR1 is MNHEY and CDR2 is SVGEGT. The sequenced part of the CDR3 DNA is TGTGCCAGCTATGCAGGGGGCGTCGGTGAAAAA. It specifies CASYAGGVGEK. The full CDR3 sequence reads CASYAGGVGEKLFF.

There are many counts of this clone. The read finishes 3 residues shy of the CDR3 end, and the germline J gene is used to complete it. The chain combines TRBV30 with TRBJ2-7, with D unresolved. This CDR3 is built from 11 residues. Germline V gives CDR1 GTSNPN, CDR2 SVGIG (reference sequence). Trimming removed 0 bases at V and 5 bases at J, with 5 bases between. The part of the CDR3 DNA that was read is TGTGCCTGGAGTGTACAGAACGAG. Amino acid sequence: CAWSVQNE. The full CDR3 protein reads CAWSVQNEQYF. Full variable domain (remainder filled in from reference TRBV30 and TRBJ2-7): SQTIHQWPATLVQPVGSPLSLECTVEGTSNPNLYWYRQAAGRGLQLLFYSVGIGQISSEVPQNLSASRPQDRQFILSSKKLLLSDSGFYLCAWSVQNEQYFGPGTRLTVT.

At least ten counts were recorded for this clone. CDR3 in amino acids: CASGPGANVLTF. The sequenced part of the CDR3 DNA is TGCGCCAGCGGGCCAGGGGCCAACGTC. The chain has TRBV5-1 and TRBJ2-6; no clear D gene. The read comes to an end 3 residues before the CDR3 does, leaving the germline J gene to fill in the end. Germline CDR1 SGHRS, CDR2 YFSETQ. The V end was cut by 7 bases, the J end by 4 bases, with 6 bases between. The CDR3 runs to 12 residues.

Ten or more counts support this clone. The chain's CDR3 is CSASPSGTFTYEQYF. Incomplete CDR3 DNA: TGCAGTGCTTCACCTTCCGGGACTTTCACCTACGAG. This sequence joins TRBV20-1 and TRBJ2-7; perhaps TRBD2 as D (6 bases). Coverage ceases 3 residues before the CDR3 finishes, and the germline J gene fills in the end. This CDR3 contains 15 residues. Germline assignment: CDR1 DFQATT and CDR2 SNEGSKA (reference sequence). The V end lost 5 bases, the J end lost 2 bases, and 19 bases lay between the germline ends.

This clone has at least ten counts. The sequence runs out 3 residues before the end of the CDR3; the remainder is reconstructed from the germline J gene. The chain links TRBV6-2 or TRBV6-3 to TRBJ1-2; TRBD1 is a possible D gene (6 bases). With 5 bases removed from V and 2 bases from J, the gap between germline ends came to 9 bases. The CDR3 covers 13 residues. Per germline, CDR1 MNHEY and CDR2 SVGEGT. The CDR3 loop reads CASSQDRNYGYTF. The sequenced CDR3 bases are TGTGCCAGCAGTCAAGACAGGAACTATGGC.

This clone was observed many times. The read comes to an end 3 residues before the CDR3 does, leaving the germline J gene to fill in the end. V usage is TRBV28 and J usage is TRBJ2-7, with 10 positions matching TRBD2. This CDR3 has 13 amino acids. Germline V gene data show CDR1 as MDHEN and CDR2 as SYDVKM. The V segment lost 6 bases and the J segment 2 bases; nucleotides outside the gene matches: 1. The CDR3 sequence is CASRLAGPYEQYF. Incomplete CDR3 DNA: TGTGCCAGCAGACTAGCGGGACCCTACGAG.

This clone came up a few times. The observed sequence ends 3 residues before the CDR3 terminus, with the missing tail filled in from the germline J gene. The V call is TRBV11-2, the J call TRBJ1-2; TRBD1 is a possible D gene (6 bases). This CDR3 is 13 amino acids long. Per germline, CDR1 SGHAT and CDR2 FQNNGV. With 5 bases removed from V and 6 bases from J, the gap between germline ends came to 13 bases. CDR3 protein: CASSRRQADGYTF. The DNA read from the CDR3 is TGTGCCAGCAGCAGACGACAGGCTGATGGC. Full variable domain (outside the CDR3, taken from reference TRBV11-2 and TRBJ1-2): EAGVAQSPRYKIIEKRQSVAFWCNPISGHATLYWYQQILGQGPKLLIQFQNNGVVDDSQLPKDRFSAERLKGVDSTLKIQPAKLEDSAVYLCASSRRQADGYTFGSGTRLTVV.

This clone was counted at least ten times. The missing CDR3 end, 3 residues past where the read stops, is filled in from the germline J gene. The chain links TRBV7-9 to TRBJ1-1; D not resolved. Per germline, CDR1 SEHNR and CDR2 FQNEAQ (reference sequence). The CDR3 is 13 residues long. V dropped 3 bases and J dropped 1 base, with 6 bases sitting between them. The CDR3 bases that were read are TGTGCCAGCAGCTTCACAGAGAACACTGAA. This translates into CASSFTENTE. The full-length CDR3 reads as CASSFTENTEAFF.

Only a few counts were recorded for this clone. The CDR3 end falls 3 residues outside the read, so it is completed with the germline J gene. This chain connects TRBV30 to TRBJ2-3; 7 bases fit TRBD2. The germline V gene encodes CDR1 GTSNPN and CDR2 SVGIG (reference sequence). The V and J ends lost 1 base and 1 base, in that order; junction bases with no gene match: 5. The CDR3 is made up of 15 amino acids. CDR3 DNA (partial): TGTGCCTGGAGTGGGGGGGGACGTGGCACAGATACG. It specifies CAWSGGGRGTDT. The full CDR3 is CAWSGGGRGTDTQYF.

This clone occurred many times. CDR3 DNA (partial): TGCAGCGTTGTTAGCGGGAGGGCCTACGAG. Its protein is CSVVSGRAYE. The entire CDR3 reads CSVVSGRAYEQYF. The chain joins TRBV29-1 to TRBJ2-7, with 11 bases matching TRBD2. From the germline J gene comes the end of the CDR3, since the read stops 3 residues before it. The CDR3 is 13 residues long. J gave up 2 bases and V 4 bases, and 1 base lay outside the gene matches. Germline V gene lookup returns CDR1 SQVTM and CDR2 ANQGSEA.

In its sample, this clone was seen a few times. The read terminates 3 residues before the CDR3 end, so the remaining end is supplied by the germline J gene. The V gene is TRBV7-6, the J gene TRBJ2-3; 8 positions match TRBD1. This CDR3 has 15 amino acids. Germline V gene lookup returns CDR1 SGHVS and CDR2 FNYEAQ. V lost 3 bases and J lost 2; bases outside the gene matches: 4. The part of the CDR3 DNA that was read is TGTGCCAGCAGCTTTGGACAGGGCCTCACAGATACG. Translating it yields CASSFGQGLTDT. The entire CDR3 protein is CASSFGQGLTDTQYF.

This clone has a count of ten or more. The read finishes 3 residues shy of the CDR3 end, and the germline J gene is used to complete it. The chain links TRBV27 to TRBJ2-2; D gene ambiguous. The germline gives CDR1 MNHEY, CDR2 SMNVEV (reference sequence). The CDR3 consists of 14 residues. V was pared by 5 bases and J by 1 base, with 8 bases between. The CDR3 loop is CASSPSRNTGELFF. CDR3 DNA (partial): TGTGCCAGCAGTCCTTCTAGGAACACCGGGGAG.

Of note for this clone: The sequence runs out 3 residues before the end of the CDR3; the remainder is reconstructed from the germline J gene. The chain recombines TRBV2 with TRBJ2-3; 11 bases agree with TRBD2. CDR1 is SNHLY and CDR2 is FYNNEI in the germline V gene. CDR3 length: 15 residues. Trimming cost V 6 bases and J 5 bases; bases outside gene matches: 7. The CDR3 DNA, read in part, is TGTGCCAGCAGGCTTACTAGCGGGAGTGGAGATACG. This sequence encodes CASRLTSGSGDT. The full CDR3 protein is CASRLTSGSGDTQYF.

This clone was found a few times. From the germline J gene comes the end of the CDR3, since the read stops 3 residues before it. V is TRBV5-8 and J is TRBJ2-1; no definite D call. Germline V gene data show CDR1 as SGHTS and CDR2 as YDEGEE. Trimming left V 0 bases short and J 3 bases short, with 10 bases between. CDR3 length: 15 residues. The sequenced part of the CDR3 DNA is TGTGCCAGCAGCTTGGGAGCTAGTCGCTACAATGAG. As protein: CASSLGASRYNE. The CDR3 reads in full as CASSLGASRYNEQFF. The full variable domain, rest sourced from reference TRBV5-8 and TRBJ2-1, is EAGVTQSPTHLIKTRGQQATLRCSPISGHTSVYWYQQALGLGLQFLLWYDEGEERNRGNFPPRFSGRQFPNYSSELNVNALELEDSALYLCASSLGASRYNEQFFGPGTRLTVL.

This clone was detected ten times or more. The read finishes 3 residues shy of the CDR3 end, and the germline J gene is used to complete it. The rearrangement joins TRBV30 to TRBJ1-1; tentative D call: TRBD1 (5 bases). Trimming took 4 bases from V and 1 from J, leaving 10 bases between them. The germline V gene has CDR1 GTSNPN and CDR2 SVGIG (reference sequence). CDR3 length: 13 residues. CDR3 protein: CAWNLGQNTEAFF. The CDR3 DNA, read in part, is TGTGCCTGGAACTTAGGACAGAACACTGAA.

This clone has a count of ten or more. The read ends 3 residues shy of where the CDR3 ends; the end is completed using the germline J gene. The chain uses TRBV5-5 and TRBJ2-7, with a weak D call TRBD1 (6 bases). The length of the CDR3 is 14 residues. With 0 bases removed from V and 1 base from J, the gap between germline ends came to 8 bases. Per germline, CDR1 SGHKS and CDR2 YYEKEE (reference sequence). The DNA read from the CDR3 is TGTGCCAGCAGCTTGGGGACAGCTTCCTACGAG. Residues: CASSLGTASYE. From start to end, the CDR3 is CASSLGTASYEQYF.